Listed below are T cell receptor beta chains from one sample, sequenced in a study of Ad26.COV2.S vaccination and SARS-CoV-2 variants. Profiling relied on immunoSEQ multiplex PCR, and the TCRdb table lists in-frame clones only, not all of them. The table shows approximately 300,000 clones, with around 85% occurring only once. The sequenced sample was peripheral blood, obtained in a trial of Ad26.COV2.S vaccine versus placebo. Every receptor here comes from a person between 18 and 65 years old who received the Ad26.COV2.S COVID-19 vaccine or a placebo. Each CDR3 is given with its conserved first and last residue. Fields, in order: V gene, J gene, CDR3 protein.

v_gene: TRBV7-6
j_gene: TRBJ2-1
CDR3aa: CASSLAVHNEQFF

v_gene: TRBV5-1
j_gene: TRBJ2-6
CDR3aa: CASGGAGGGANVLTF

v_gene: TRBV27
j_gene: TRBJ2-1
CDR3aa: CASSYIRQGLSSYNEQFF

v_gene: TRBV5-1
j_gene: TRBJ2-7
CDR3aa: CASSQGSQPYEQYF

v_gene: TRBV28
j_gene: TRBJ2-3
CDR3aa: CASSLYSPSTDTQYF

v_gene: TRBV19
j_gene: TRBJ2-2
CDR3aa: CASNHPRAANTGELFF

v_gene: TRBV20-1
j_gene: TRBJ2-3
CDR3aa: CSASGGGTDTQYF

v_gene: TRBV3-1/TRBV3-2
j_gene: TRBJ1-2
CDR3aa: CASSQGGTGGYGYTF

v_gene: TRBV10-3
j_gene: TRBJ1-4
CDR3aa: CATRPGQANEKLFF

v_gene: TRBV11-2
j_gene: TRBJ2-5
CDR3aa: CASSLTSGGPQETQYF

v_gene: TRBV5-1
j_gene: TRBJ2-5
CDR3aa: CASSLGPAGQQETQYF

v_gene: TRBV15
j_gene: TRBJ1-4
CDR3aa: CATSSSVSYPTNEKLFF

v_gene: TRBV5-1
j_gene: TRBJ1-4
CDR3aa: CASSPEPSGQASEKLFF

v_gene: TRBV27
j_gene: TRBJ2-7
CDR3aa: CASSKLGTLSSYEQYF

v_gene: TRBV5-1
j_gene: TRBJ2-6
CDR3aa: CASRLTAGANVLTF

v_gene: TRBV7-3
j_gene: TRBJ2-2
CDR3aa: CASSQRAGVMSGELFF

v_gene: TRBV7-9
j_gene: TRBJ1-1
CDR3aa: CASSLERVWDTEAFF

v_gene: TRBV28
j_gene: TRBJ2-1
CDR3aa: CASSLGAGGPSEQFF

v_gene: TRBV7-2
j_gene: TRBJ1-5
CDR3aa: CASSHPPPGGQPQHF

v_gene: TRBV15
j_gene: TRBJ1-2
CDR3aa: CATSRDDARVNYGYTF

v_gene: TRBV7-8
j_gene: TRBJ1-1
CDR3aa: CASSLSEGTEAFF

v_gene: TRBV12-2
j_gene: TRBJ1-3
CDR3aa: CASRLAVPGNTIYF

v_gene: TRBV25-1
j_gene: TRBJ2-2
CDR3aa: CASSQGAVGELFF

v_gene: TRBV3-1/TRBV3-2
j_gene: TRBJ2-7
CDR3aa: CASRSGTGRFEQYF

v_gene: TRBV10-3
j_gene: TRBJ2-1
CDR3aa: CAISGRDTNFYNEQFF

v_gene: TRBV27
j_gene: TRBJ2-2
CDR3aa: CASSRGRGQGNTGELFF

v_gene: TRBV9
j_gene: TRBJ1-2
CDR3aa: CASSTRDRPEDGYTF

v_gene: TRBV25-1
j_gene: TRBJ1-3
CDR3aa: CASSEWDTIYF

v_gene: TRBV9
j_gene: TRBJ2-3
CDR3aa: CASSVLASGGVATDTQYF

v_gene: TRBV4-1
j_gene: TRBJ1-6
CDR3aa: CASSQVGRSSYNSPLHF

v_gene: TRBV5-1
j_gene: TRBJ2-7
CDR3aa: CASSMKGGAYEQYF

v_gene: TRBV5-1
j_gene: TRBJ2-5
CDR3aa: CASSPGTSVRVGRETQYF

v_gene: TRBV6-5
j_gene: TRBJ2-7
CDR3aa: CASNGGPSSYEQYF

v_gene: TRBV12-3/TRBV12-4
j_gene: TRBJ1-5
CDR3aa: CASSRQFNQPQHF

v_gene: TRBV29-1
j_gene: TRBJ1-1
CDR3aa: CSVDRSIEAFF

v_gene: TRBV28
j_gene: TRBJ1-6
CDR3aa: CASRGRGSYNSPLHF

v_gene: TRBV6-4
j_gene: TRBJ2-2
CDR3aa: CASGLDWGTGELFF

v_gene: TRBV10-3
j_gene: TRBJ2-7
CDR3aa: CAISDTRGSYEQYF

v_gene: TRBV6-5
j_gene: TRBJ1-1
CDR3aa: CASRFGQTLNTEAFF

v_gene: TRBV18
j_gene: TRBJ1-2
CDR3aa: CASSPPPPDPSGYTF

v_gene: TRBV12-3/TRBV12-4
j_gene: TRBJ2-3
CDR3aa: CASGRLRTDTQYF

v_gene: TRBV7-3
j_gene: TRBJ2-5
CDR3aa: CASSLSGTEQETQYF

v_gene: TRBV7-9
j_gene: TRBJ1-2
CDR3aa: CASTQGALSKGYTF

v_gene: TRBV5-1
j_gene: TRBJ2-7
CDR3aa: CASSLVADVYEQYF

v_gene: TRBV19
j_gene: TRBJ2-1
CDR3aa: CASRSPGLGPLYNEQFF

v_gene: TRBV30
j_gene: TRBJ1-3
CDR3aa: CAWSPGGNTIYF

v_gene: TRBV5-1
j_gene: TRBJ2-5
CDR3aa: CASSLGPPAGQETQYF